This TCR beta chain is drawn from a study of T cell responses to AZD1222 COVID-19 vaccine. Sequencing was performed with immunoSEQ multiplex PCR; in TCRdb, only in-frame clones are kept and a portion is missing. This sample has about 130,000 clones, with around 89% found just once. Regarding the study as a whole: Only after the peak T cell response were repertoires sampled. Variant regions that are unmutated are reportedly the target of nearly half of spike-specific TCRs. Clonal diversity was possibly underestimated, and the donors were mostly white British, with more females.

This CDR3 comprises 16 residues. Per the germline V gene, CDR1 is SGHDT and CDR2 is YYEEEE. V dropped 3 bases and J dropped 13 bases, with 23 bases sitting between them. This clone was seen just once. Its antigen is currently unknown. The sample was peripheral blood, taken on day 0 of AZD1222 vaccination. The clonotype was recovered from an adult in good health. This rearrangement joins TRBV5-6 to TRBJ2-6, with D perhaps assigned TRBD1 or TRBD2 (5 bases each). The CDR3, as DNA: TGTGCCAGCAGCTCACCCCCAGGGACCTTCCGGGGAGTCCTGACTTTC. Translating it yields CASSSPPGTFRGVLTF.